Listed here is a single T cell receptor beta chain. V lost 4 bases and J 7 bases, leaving 14 bases between the germline ends. In germline, CDR1 is MNHEY, CDR2 SVGAGI. The length of the CDR3 is 13 residues. This entry is derived from a study of cytomegalovirus exposure and HLA in healthy donors. Across the whole study: The roughly 120 validation repertoires and the 666 first-cohort repertoires shared a platform, a later analysis reported.

TCRdb's copy holds only in-frame clones and misses some; the assay was immunoSEQ multiplex PCR. Of almost 70,000 clones listed, 96% were seen once; the top ten hold 4.5%. This chain uses TRBV6-5 with TRBJ2-7, with D possibly matching TRBD1 (5 bases). The source of this sequence is a woman aged 18-29 years in good health and CMV-seropositive. Sequenced material: PBMCs. For the CDR3, the DNA is TGTGCCAGCAGTTTCGGACACCTTGGGGAGCAGTACTTC. It codes for CASSFGHLGEQYF.